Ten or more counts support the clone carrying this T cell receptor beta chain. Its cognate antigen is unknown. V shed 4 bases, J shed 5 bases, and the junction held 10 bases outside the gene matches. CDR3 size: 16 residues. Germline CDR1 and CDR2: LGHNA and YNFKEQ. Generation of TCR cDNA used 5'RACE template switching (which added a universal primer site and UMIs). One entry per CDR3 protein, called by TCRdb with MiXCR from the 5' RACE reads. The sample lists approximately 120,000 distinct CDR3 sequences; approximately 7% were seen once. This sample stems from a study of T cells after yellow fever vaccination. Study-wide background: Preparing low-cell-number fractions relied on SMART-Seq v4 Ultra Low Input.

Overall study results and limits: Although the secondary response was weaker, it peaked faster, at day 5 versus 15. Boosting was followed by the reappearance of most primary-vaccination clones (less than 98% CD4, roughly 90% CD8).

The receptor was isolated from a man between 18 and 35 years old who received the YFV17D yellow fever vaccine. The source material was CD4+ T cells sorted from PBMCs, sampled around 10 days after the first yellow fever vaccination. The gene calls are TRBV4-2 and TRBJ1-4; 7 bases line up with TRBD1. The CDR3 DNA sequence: TGTGCCAGCAGCCCCGACCGACAGGGTCTGAATGAAAAACTGTTTTTT. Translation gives CASSPDRQGLNEKLFF.